These 24 T cell receptor beta chains were all obtained from the same sample, sequenced in a study of CD8 T cells in ankylosing spondylitis. MiXCR was run by TCRdb on the 5' RACE reads, yielding one entry per CDR3 protein. The sample lists 150,000 to 200,000 distinct CDR3 sequences; over 10% were seen once. Sequenced material: blood, either unsorted or a sorted T cell fraction (not recorded which). These receptor sequences come from a male donor with ankylosing spondylitis or in good health (not recorded which).

This clonotype has ten or more counts. This chain links TRBV11-2 with TRBJ1-1; TRBD1 is a possible D gene (6 bases). V dropped 0 bases and J dropped 0 bases, with 8 bases sitting between them. The germline V gene has CDR1 SGHAT and CDR2 FQNNGV. The CDR3 extends over 15 amino acids. The chain's CDR3 is CASSLEAGVNTEAFF. The CDR3 nucleotides are TGTGCCAGCAGCTTAGAAGCAGGGGTGAACACTGAAGCTTTCTTT.

This clonotype appeared a few times. The chain carries TRBV6-5 and TRBJ1-1; 8 bases are a match to TRBD1. Germline CDR1 is MNHEY and CDR2 is SVGAGI. This CDR3 contains 15 residues. J gave up 7 bases and V 0 bases, and 7 bases lay outside the gene matches. CDR3 DNA: TGTGCCAGCAGTTACTCCCCCGGACAGGGCGGTGAAGCTTTCTTT. Translated: CASSYSPGQGGEAFF.

This clonotype was counted only a few times. This rearrangement joins TRBV27 to TRBJ1-1; D is unresolved. The CDR3 is 13 residues long. V was shortened by 0 bases and J by 2 bases, with 4 bases between the two germline ends. From germline, CDR1 is MNHEY and CDR2 SMNVEV (reference sequence). CDR3 protein: CASSLSANTEAFF. The DNA for the CDR3 is TGTGCCAGCAGTTTATCGGCAAACACTGAAGCTTTCTTT.

This clonotype was counted between two and nine times. The chain carries TRBV27 and TRBJ2-7; D perhaps matches TRBD2 (5 bases). The CDR3 is 13 residues long. The germline V gene encodes CDR1 MNHEY and CDR2 SMNVEV (reference sequence). Trimming removed 4 bases from V and 2 bases from J, with 9 bases in between. The CDR3 DNA reads TGTGCCAGCAGTTCCGGGATACCCTACGAGCAGTACTTC. Its protein product is CASSSGIPYEQYF.

V and J are TRBV11-2 and TRBJ2-7; no reliable D call. The CDR3 contains 16 residues. Trimming removed 1 base from V and 4 bases from J, with 17 bases in between. CDR1 is SGHAT, CDR2 FQNNGV, per germline. This chain's CDR3 is CASSLARTASLYEQYF. CDR3 DNA: TGTGCCAGCAGCTTAGCGAGGACGGCGTCTCTATACGAGCAGTACTTC.

This clonotype was counted only a few times. The chain carries TRBV3-1 and TRBJ2-7; tentatively, D is TRBD1 or TRBD2 (6 bases each). The germline V gene encodes CDR1 LGHDT and CDR2 YNNKEL (reference sequence). This CDR3 comprises 14 residues. V was trimmed by 0 bases and J by 9 bases, leaving 15 bases between them. The CDR3 protein is CASSQDGAGGGQYF. CDR3 nucleotides: TGTGCCAGCAGCCAAGACGGTGCCGGAGGGGGGCAGTACTTC.

The V gene is TRBV27, the J gene TRBJ2-7; possible D gene TRBD1, 6 bases. The CDR3 runs 12 residues. V gave up 2 bases and J gave up 6 bases, with 8 bases separating them. CDR1 MNHEY and CDR2 SMNVEV come from the germline V gene (reference sequence). CDR3 amino acids: CASSLLTGEQYF. The CDR3 bases are TGTGCCAGCAGTTTACTGACAGGCGAGCAGTACTTC.

This clonotype was found many times. J is TRBJ1-1 and V is TRBV3-1, with 10 bases identical to TRBD1. The CDR3 extends over 13 amino acids. V shed 5 bases and J 6 bases; nucleotides not matched to a gene: 3. Germline CDR1 reads LGHDT; CDR2 reads YNNKEL (reference sequence). The CDR3 spells CASSTGQGPEAFF. The CDR3 DNA is TGTGCCAGCAGCACGGGACAGGGGCCTGAAGCTTTCTTT.

This rearrangement joins TRBV28 to TRBJ2-3, with D unclear. Germline assignment: CDR1 MDHEN and CDR2 SYDVKM. V lost 4 bases and J lost 3, with 8 bases in between. The CDR3 has 13 residues. CDR3 DNA: TGTGCCAGCAGTTATGGGTTGACAGATACGCAGTATTTT. Translation: CASSYGLTDTQYF.

In DNA form, the CDR3 reads TGTGCCAGCAGCTTATCTGGGGGACGCTTCATAGAGCAGTACTTC. Translated: CASSLSGGRFIEQYF. V usage is TRBV7-2 and J usage is TRBJ2-7; D possibly uses TRBD1 or TRBD2 (5 bases each). CDR3 length equals 15 residues. Germline V CDR1 and CDR2: SGHTA, FQGNSA. Trimming left V 2 bases short and J 7 bases short, with 18 bases between.

This clonotype was observed a handful of times. This sequence joins TRBV27 and TRBJ2-1, with D hard to call. The CDR3 contains 16 residues. Trimming cost V 1 base and J 0 bases, with 10 bases left between them. Germline lookup yields CDR1 MNHEY and CDR2 SMNVEV (reference sequence). CDR3 nucleotides: TGTGCCAGCAGTTTATGGGGATTTGGCTCCTACAATGAGCAGTTCTTC. It specifies CASSLWGFGSYNEQFF.

This chain joins TRBV20-1 and TRBJ1-4; D is possibly TRBD1 (6 bases). The CDR3 has 13 residues. CDR1 DFQATT and CDR2 SNEGSKA come from the germline V gene (reference sequence). Trimming cost V 5 bases and J 13 bases, with 20 bases left between them. DNA of the CDR3: TGCAGTGCTTACGGACAGAATCCGCCTGGACTGTTTTTT. It translates to CSAYGQNPPGLFF.

This clonotype showed up just a few times. The J gene is TRBJ2-3, the V gene TRBV29-1, with D possibly being TRBD2 (6 bases). The CDR3 is made up of 14 amino acids. CDR1 SQVTM and CDR2 ANQGSEA come from the germline V gene. Trimming removed 3 bases from V and 6 bases from J, with 16 bases in between. The CDR3: CSVDQWGEEDTQYF. DNA of the CDR3: TGCAGCGTTGATCAGTGGGGGGAAGAGGATACGCAGTATTTT.

The rearrangement uses TRBV14 and TRBJ1-1, with D possibly matching TRBD1 (5 bases). Deletions cut 5 bases from V and 4 bases from J, with 17 bases between. The CDR3 runs 15 residues. Germline CDR1 reads SGHDN; CDR2 reads FVKESK. The CDR3 spells CASSSGPGHRTEAFF. In DNA, the CDR3 is TGTGCCAGCAGCTCGGGACCAGGACACCGCACTGAAGCTTTCTTT.

This clonotype is a singleton in its sample. The chain employs TRBV4-2 and TRBJ2-5; 8 bases match TRBD2. This CDR3 contains 16 residues. Unmatched junction bases numbered 8, after V lost 4 bases and J lost 1 base. Germline loops: CDR1 LGHNA, CDR2 YNFKEQ. CDR3 DNA sequence: TGTGCCAGCAGCCTATTAGCGGGGCCAAGCCAAGAGACCCAGTACTTC. It translates to CASSLLAGPSQETQYF.

The chain joins TRBV7-9 to TRBJ2-2, with 7 nucleotides matching TRBD2. The CDR3 is 16 residues long. Germline V lookup: CDR1 SEHNR, CDR2 FQNEAQ (reference sequence). V shed 5 bases and J 1 base; nucleotides not matched to a gene: 7. CDR3 DNA sequence: TGTGCCAGCAGCGGCGGCGTAGCGGGGAACACCGGGGAGCTGTTTTTT. It specifies CASSGGVAGNTGELFF.

The sample holds a few counts of this clonotype. This chain uses TRBV7-8 with TRBJ1-1; 10 bases match TRBD1. Germline V gene sequence: CDR1 SGHVS, CDR2 FQNEAQ. The CDR3 totals 16 residues. Trimming removed 3 bases from V and 3 bases from J; junction bases left unmatched: 7. As DNA, the CDR3 is TGTGCCAGCAGCTTGAGTCGTGGGACAGGGGACACTGAAGCTTTCTTT. Amino acids: CASSLSRGTGDTEAFF.

This clonotype has a handful of counts. J is TRBJ1-2 and V is TRBV7-9; D remains unclear. Germline-derived CDR1 and CDR2 are SEHNR and FQNEAQ (reference sequence). The CDR3 has 14 amino acids. V was pared by 4 bases and J by 8 bases, with 17 bases between. This chain's CDR3 is CASSSGGSGEGYTF. CDR3 sequence (DNA): TGTGCCAGCAGCTCTGGAGGGTCAGGTGAAGGCTACACCTTC.

The genes are TRBV20-1 and TRBJ2-7; 8 bases are shared with TRBD2. Trimming at V came to 6 bases and at J to 4 bases, leaving 14 bases not matched to a gene. The CDR3 length is 15 residues. The germline V gene encodes CDR1 DFQATT and CDR2 SNEGSKA (reference sequence). The CDR3 coding sequence is TGCAGTGCGCACGCCGCCCAGCGGGAGAATTACGAGCAGTACTTC. This sequence encodes CSAHAAQRENYEQYF.

The chain has TRBV7-9 and TRBJ2-7; no reliable D call. CDR1 and CDR2 (germline): SEHNR, FQNEAQ (reference sequence). The CDR3 extends over 12 amino acids. V was cut by 5 bases and J by 5 bases, with 10 bases left in between. The DNA of the CDR3 is TGTGCCAGCAGCCAAACGGTCGACGAGCAGTACTTC. Amino acid sequence: CASSQTVDEQYF.

This clonotype has a handful of counts. The J gene is TRBJ2-3, the V gene TRBV12-3 or TRBV12-4; 7 nucleotides match TRBD1. The length of the CDR3 is 15 residues. Trimming at V came to 4 bases and at J to 1 base, leaving 5 bases not matched to a gene. CDR3 residues: CASSSFGQGTDTQYF. DNA of the CDR3: TGTGCCAGCAGTTCGTTCGGACAGGGCACAGATACGCAGTATTTT.

The sample holds a few counts of this clonotype. The rearrangement joins TRBV6-5 to TRBJ1-1; D call uncertain. V lost 0 bases and J 5 bases, leaving 10 bases between the germline ends. Germline V gene lookup returns CDR1 MNHEY and CDR2 SVGAGI. The CDR3 has 14 amino acids. CDR3 residues: CASSYSYTETEAFF. The DNA for the CDR3 is TGTGCCAGCAGTTACTCGTACACTGAAACTGAAGCTTTCTTT.

The chain is built from TRBV4-1 and TRBJ2-7; 13 bases map to TRBD2. Germline V gene lookup returns CDR1 MGHRA and CDR2 YSYEKL. The V segment lost 3 bases and the J segment 4 bases; nucleotides outside the gene matches: 6. The CDR3 extends over 16 amino acids. The DNA for the CDR3 is TGCGCCAGCAGCCAGGGAACTAGCGGGAGGGTATACGAGCAGTACTTC. Its translation is CASSQGTSGRVYEQYF.

The chain joins TRBV11-2 to TRBJ2-3, with a tentative D call TRBD2 (6 bases). The V end was cut by 7 bases, the J end by 0 bases, with 17 bases between. The CDR3 runs 16 residues. The germline V gene has CDR1 SGHAT and CDR2 FQNNGV. This CDR3 reads CASKFLGTRSTDTQYF. The CDR3 DNA reads TGTGCCAGCAAGTTTCTCGGGACTCGCAGCACAGATACGCAGTATTTT.